This T cell receptor (beta chain) was sequenced during a study of robustness of blood B and T cell sequencing (dated by TCRdb to about 2018). With regard to the full study: The goal of the study was to figure out the amount of peripheral blood required to reliably characterize the TCRbeta and IgG repertoires of an individual. In each of the ten independently drawn blood samples, TCRbeta and IgG repertoires were quantified. For technical replicates, two replicate TCRbeta cDNA libraries were prepared from one shared RNA pool that came from a single 10 ml draw. The paper's findings and limits, for the study overall: Of the top 10,000 TCRbeta clonotypes in one technical replicate library, 90% to 95% were also found in the other technical replicate library. Every single 10 ml sample contained the 1,000 most abundant TCRbeta clonotypes from the pooled draws. The TCRbeta rarefaction curves did not fully level off, which suggests either under-sequencing or many low-abundance clonotypes. Combining 3 or 4 tubes (about 26-40 ml blood) brought coverage of the top 10,000 TCRbeta clonotypes close to saturation. Pooling tubes did not increase the overlap of rare TCRbeta clonotypes, which implies that much larger blood volumes would be needed to capture rare TCRbeta clonotypes. One pair of TCRbeta libraries showed evidence of cross-contamination, likely from batch processing; the shared UMI-sequence pairs were removed. EDTA tubes required immediate fractionation, limiting use in multi-site collections.

A word on this clonotype: Its antigen is unknown. The sample holds no much larger clone one base away, and base qualities are not on file.

TCRbeta repertoires were quantified from mRNA rather than genomic DNA, which captures expressed receptors. Without any cell sorting, leukocytes from the buffy coat were collected into Trizol, and RNA was extracted using the Direct-zol RNA MiniPrep Plus kit. EDTA blood tubes were spun right away at 4 degrees C to separate plasma, buffy coat and red blood cells. Receptors were amplified or captured by PCR. Data came from an Illumina MiSeq. Synthesis of cDNA relied on SMARTScribe reverse transcriptase together with a 5' template-switch oligo that added a universal priming site. Each cDNA molecule was tagged by a 12-nucleotide random unique molecular identifier (UMI) carried on the template-switch oligo. During reverse transcription, TCRbeta transcripts were targeted using chain-specific reverse primers. Uracil DNA glycosylase treatment removed residual template-switch adapters, and cDNA was purified with a Qiagen MinElute kit. The first PCR used KAPA HiFi HotStart ReadyMix for 20 to 25 cycles, split across four 50 ul reactions with step-out primers. Before further amplification, first-round PCR products were gel-purified. Illumina Nextera adapters were attached in a second PCR of approximately 8 cycles, and the libraries were then purified and pooled. A 50-nucleotide 5' read captured the UMI barcode for each TCRbeta molecule. The authors' pipeline ran thus. Reads were grouped by UMI into consensus reads using the MIGEC toolkit. Forward and reverse consensus reads were merged with PEAR to produce final reads. A custom decontamination script removed identical UMI-sequence pairs shared across libraries, treating them as cross-sample contamination. MIGMAP, a wrapper around IgBLAST, was used to carry out V(D)J assignment and CDR3 extraction. A TCR clonotype was defined as sharing the same V gene, J gene and CDR3 amino acid sequence, and CDR1 and CDR2 were not sequenced. TCRdb reran the public reads through fastp at Q25 and MiXCR, keeping productive beta chains. Identical CDR3 proteins give one entry, which carries the most common genes and DNA. TCRdb assigned the V and J calls; the authors' analysis was not used. Counted in this sample were 1,500 or so distinct CDR3 sequences; roughly two thirds of them appeared once. The ten largest clones capture roughly two fifths of the sample.

CDR1 is given as LNHDA and CDR2 as SQIVND, both from the germline V gene (reference sequence). V is pared back by 1 base and J by 0 bases, with 6 bases lying between the germline termini. Including cysteine and phenylalanine, the CDR3 has 14 amino acids. Only the CDR3 part of the read is kept: 42 bases, read in frame from the first base. The TCR originated in a human donor in good health. The rearrangement combines TRBV19 with TRBJ1-1, with no reliable assignment of the D segment. The specimen was peripheral blood. The bases are TGTGCCAGTAGTATAGGCCATCTGAACACTGAAGCTTTCTTT. This gives the protein CASSIGHLNTEAFF.